This record looks at one TCR beta chain sequence and its context. Antigen unknown. The CDR3 has 16 amino acids. Germline CDR1 and CDR2: KGHSH and LQKENI. The V gene end was trimmed by 2 bases and the J gene end by 4 bases; junction bases not matched to a gene: 7. The sample comes from a study of T cell repertoires and HLA-DP antigens. Using immunoSEQ multiplex PCR, the repertoire was profiled, and TCRdb retains in-frame clones only, with some absent. The repertoire holds around 90,000 clones, around 86% seen once, with 1.5% to 2% in the top ten. The chain uses TRBV18 and TRBJ2-3; 9 positions agree with TRBD2. Sequenced sample: CD4+ T cells from PBMCs. This sequence was found in a man aged 45-60 years in good health and CMV-seronegative. CDR3 region: CASSPTAGGPADTQYF. The CDR3 DNA reads as TGTGCCAGCTCACCAACGGCGGGAGGGCCCGCAGATACGCAGTATTTT.